The 6 T cell receptor beta chains listed next were all sequenced from one sample in a study of graft-versus-host responses after intestinal transplantation. Measured with immunoSEQ multiplex PCR; TCRdb has only the in-frame clones, and not every one. The sample has 100,000 or so clones, about 93% seen once. These TCRs are of unknown antigen specificity. The sample in question was unstimulated CD8+ T cells sorted from spleen or lymph node cells, obtained before intestinal transplant. Source of these receptors: a human donor who received an intestinal transplant.

The rearrangement links TRBV4-3 to TRBJ1-6, with 7 bases matching TRBD1. Trimming removed 1 base from V and 9 bases from J; junction bases left unmatched: 6. The CDR3 runs to 15 residues. Germline CDR1 LGHNA, CDR2 YSLEER. CDR3: CASSQGGTALSPLHF. The CDR3 DNA is TGCGCCAGCAGCCAAGGAGGGACAGCTCTTTCACCCCTCCACTTT.

The chain joins TRBV7-2 to TRBJ1-5; 7 nucleotides match TRBD1. Unmatched junction bases numbered 6, after V lost 2 bases and J lost 5 bases. This CDR3 region has 15 residues. Germline V gives CDR1 SGHTA, CDR2 FQGNSA. The CDR3 sequence: CASSLRDTGDQPQHF. For the CDR3, the DNA is TGTGCCAGCAGCTTACGGGACACAGGGGATCAGCCCCAGCATTTT.

The CDR3 DNA sequence: TGTGCCAGCAGTGAGGAGGGAATCGAGCAGTACTTC. As protein: CASSEEGIEQYF. The gene calls are TRBV6-1 and TRBJ2-7; the D gene is possibly TRBD2 (6 bases). The CDR3 length is 12 residues. CDR1 and CDR2 from the germline V gene are MNHNS and SASEGT. V lost 3 bases and J lost 6, with 9 bases in between.

The rearrangement links TRBV23-1 to TRBJ2-4; 8 bases match TRBD1. TRBV23-1 is labeled an ORF, and its function is uncertain. The junction had 13 bases not matched to a gene; V was cut back by 3 bases and J by 0 bases. The length of the CDR3 is 19 residues. This CDR3 reads CASSQTGVLLPLAKNIQYF. CDR3 sequence (DNA): TGCGCCAGCAGTCAGACAGGGGTCCTTTTACCGCTAGCCAAAAACATTCAGTACTTC.

V usage is TRBV7-2 and J usage is TRBJ2-7; D is undetermined. V was trimmed by 1 base and J by 2 bases, leaving 9 bases between them. The CDR3 is 14 amino acids. Germline CDR1 SGHTA, CDR2 FQGNSA. CDR3 DNA sequence: TGTGCCAGCAGCTTAGTCTACGATGCCTACGAGCAGTACTTC. Residues: CASSLVYDAYEQYF.

The chain joins TRBV29-1 to TRBJ2-3; no reliable D call. This CDR3 comprises 13 residues. Trimming took off 6 bases at V and 1 base at J, with 11 bases between the two ends. Germline CDR1 is SQVTM and CDR2 is ANQGSEA. The CDR3 sequence: CSVRFVGTDTQYF. CDR3 DNA sequence: TGCAGCGTGCGCTTTGTCGGCACAGATACGCAGTATTTT.